The 10 T cell receptor beta chains below come from one sample, sequenced in a study of blood T cell repertoires in COVID-19. Data came from immunoSEQ multiplex PCR; TCRdb stores just in-frame clones and leaves some out. Of 150,000 to 200,000 clones in the sample, 90% to 95% were seen once. The sample taken for sequencing was peripheral blood. Receptors originate from a woman in her forties or fifties with acute or convalescent COVID-19.

This chain's CDR3 is CAWSVYEGGENTIYF. As DNA, the CDR3 is TGTGCCTGGAGTGTGTACGAGGGAGGCGAAAACACCATATATTTT. The chain uses TRBV30 and TRBJ1-3; D gene ambiguous. This CDR3 is built from 15 residues. V was trimmed by 0 bases and J by 6 bases, leaving 15 bases between them. CDR1 is GTSNPN and CDR2 is SVGIG in the germline V gene (reference sequence).

The chain is built from TRBV7-2 and TRBJ1-3; D is possibly TRBD1 (6 bases). This CDR3 has 15 residues. Trimming left V 8 bases short and J 4 bases short, with 18 bases between. Germline V gene sequence: CDR1 SGHTA, CDR2 FQGNSA. CDR3 residues: CASREGGVGGNTIYF. DNA of the CDR3: TGTGCCAGCCGGGAGGGGGGCGTCGGGGGAAACACCATATATTTT.

The chain employs TRBV30 and TRBJ2-2; D is uncertain. Germline V gene lookup returns CDR1 GTSNPN and CDR2 SVGIG (reference sequence). The CDR3 has 12 residues. The V end was cut by 4 bases, the J end by 8 bases, with 11 bases between. The CDR3 DNA reads as TGTGCCTGGAAATCCTTCCGGGGGGAGCTGTTTTTT. Its translation: CAWKSFRGELFF. The variable domain in full, with the rest retrieved from reference TRBV30 and TRBJ2-2, is SQTIHQWPATLVQPVGSPLSLECTVEGTSNPNLYWYRQAAGRGLQLLFYSVGIGQISSEVPQNLSASRPQDRQFILSSKKLLLSDSGFYLCAWKSFRGELFFGEGSRLTVL.

This chain joins TRBV2 and TRBJ1-2; the match to TRBD1 covers 12 bases. This CDR3 is 14 amino acids long. The J segment lost 7 bases and the V segment lost 6 bases, leaving 6 bases of the junction unmatched. The germline V gene encodes CDR1 SNHLY and CDR2 FYNNEI. CDR3 sequence: CASRPGQGAGGYTF. CDR3 DNA: TGTGCCAGCAGACCGGGACAGGGGGCTGGTGGCTACACCTTC.

This rearrangement joins TRBV28 to TRBJ1-4, with a possible D match to TRBD1 (6 bases). Trimming took off 5 bases at V and 8 bases at J, with 18 bases between the two ends. There are 15 residues in the CDR3. Germline CDR1 MDHEN, CDR2 SYDVKM. The CDR3 nucleotides are TGTGCCAGCAGTCCGTTGGACAGATCGGAAGAAAAACTGTTTTTT. This translates into CASSPLDRSEEKLFF.

This clone was recorded only once. The CDR3: CASSSLTGNTEAFF. CDR3 sequence (DNA): TGTGCCAGCAGTTCACTGACAGGTAACACTGAAGCTTTCTTT. The chain links TRBV6-5 to TRBJ1-1, with D perhaps matching TRBD1 (6 bases). The CDR3 covers 14 residues. The germline gives CDR1 MNHEY, CDR2 SVGAGI. V lost 4 bases and J 2 bases, leaving 11 bases between the germline ends.

The chain is built from TRBV11-1 and TRBJ1-1; no clear D gene. The CDR3 has 14 amino acids. The V end was cut by 2 bases, the J end by 0 bases, with 7 bases between. The germline gives CDR1 SGHAT, CDR2 FQDESV (reference sequence). CDR3: CASSLHSLNTEAFF. The DNA for the CDR3 is TGTGCCAGCAGCTTACACAGCTTGAACACTGAAGCTTTCTTT.

The CDR3 DNA sequence: TGTGCCAGCACCGTCACTGCCTACGAGCAGTACTTC. Translation gives CASTVTAYEQYF. The chain employs TRBV6-5 and TRBJ2-7; D gene ambiguous. Germline-derived CDR1 and CDR2 are MNHEY and SVGAGI. Trimming cost V 7 bases and J 2 bases, with 9 bases left between them. This CDR3 has 12 residues.

This rearrangement joins TRBV7-9 to TRBJ1-4, with D hard to call. The V gene's germline CDR1 is SEHNR and CDR2 FQNEAQ (reference sequence). V was shortened by 3 bases and J by 0 bases, with 8 bases between the two germline ends. The CDR3 is 15 amino acids. The CDR3 DNA is TGTGCCAGCAGCTTGCGACTTGCAACTAATGAAAAACTGTTTTTT. Translation: CASSLRLATNEKLFF.

The chain links TRBV30 to TRBJ1-4; the match to TRBD1 covers 9 bases. CDR3 length equals 15 residues. The germline CDR1 and CDR2 sequences are GTSNPN and SVGIG (reference sequence). The J segment lost 8 bases and the V segment lost 0 bases, leaving 7 bases of the junction unmatched. CDR3 residues: CAWSVQDRGREKLFF. The DNA for the CDR3 is TGTGCCTGGAGTGTTCAGGACAGGGGTCGCGAAAAACTGTTTTTT.